The subject of this entry is one T cell receptor beta chain. Its target is not known. A second about 7 to 11 cycle PCR used barcoded and J-beta primers. A template-switch adaptor with 12 random nucleotides tagged each cDNA molecule. TCRdb re-called the 5' RACE reads with MiXCR, one entry per CDR3 protein. The sample has approximately 900,000 distinct CDR3 sequences, 45% to 50% seen once. The V segment lost 4 bases and the J segment 4 bases; nucleotides outside the gene matches: 8. The CDR3 spans 15 residues. In germline, CDR1 is SGHKS, CDR2 YYEKEE (reference sequence). This sample was included in a study of blood T cells in healthy people across ages. Regarding the study as a whole: PBMCs went unsorted, and a conclusive naive versus antigen-experienced comparison was therefore prevented. TCR beta diversity per million T cells fell roughly linearly with age. Diversity was higher, and naive CD4+ cells more numerous, in long-lived donors than in aged donors.

The V and J genes are TRBV5-5 and TRBJ1-2, with 9 bases fitting TRBD1. The origin of this receptor is a young man in good health. The sequencing input was blood. CDR3 nucleotide sequence: TGTGCCAGCAGCGGGGACAGGGCTTCTGGCTATGGCTACACCTTC. Translating it yields CASSGDRASGYGYTF.